This record covers a single TCR beta chain. This entry is derived from a study of blood T cell repertoires in COVID-19. The method was immunoSEQ multiplex PCR; TCRdb's version includes in-frame clones alone and lacks a portion of them. The top ten hold approximately 4.4% of the sample, which has over 95,000 clones, 85% to 90% seen once. The CDR3 runs 15 residues. With 6 bases removed from V and 11 bases from J, the gap between germline ends came to 26 bases. CDR1 SGHRS and CDR2 YFSETQ come from the germline V gene. The receptor's source is a woman aged 50 to 60 with acute or convalescent COVID-19. Sequenced material: peripheral blood. This chain connects TRBV5-1 to TRBJ1-1; D is perhaps TRBD1 (6 bases). CDR3 region: CASNENQGSWSVAFF. The CDR3, as DNA: TGCGCCAGCAACGAGAACCAGGGGAGTTGGTCCGTGGCTTTCTTT.